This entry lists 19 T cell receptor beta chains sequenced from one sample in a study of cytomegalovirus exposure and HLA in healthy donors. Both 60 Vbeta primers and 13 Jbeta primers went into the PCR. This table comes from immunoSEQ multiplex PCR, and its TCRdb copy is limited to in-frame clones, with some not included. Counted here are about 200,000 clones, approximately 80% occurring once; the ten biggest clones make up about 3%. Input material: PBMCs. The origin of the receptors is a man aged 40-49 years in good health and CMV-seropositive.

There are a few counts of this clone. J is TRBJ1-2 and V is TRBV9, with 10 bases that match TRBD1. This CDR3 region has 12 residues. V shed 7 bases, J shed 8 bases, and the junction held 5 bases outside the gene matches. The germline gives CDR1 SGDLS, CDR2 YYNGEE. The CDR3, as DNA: TGTGCCAGCGGGACAGGGGATAACGGCTACACCTTC. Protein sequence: CASGTGDNGYTF.

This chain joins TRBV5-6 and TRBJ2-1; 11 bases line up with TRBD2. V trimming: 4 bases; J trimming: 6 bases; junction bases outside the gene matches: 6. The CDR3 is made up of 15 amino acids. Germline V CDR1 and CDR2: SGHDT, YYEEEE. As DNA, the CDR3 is TGTGCCAGCAGCCTAACTAGCGGGGGTAGCAATGAGCAGTTCTTC. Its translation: CASSLTSGGSNEQFF.

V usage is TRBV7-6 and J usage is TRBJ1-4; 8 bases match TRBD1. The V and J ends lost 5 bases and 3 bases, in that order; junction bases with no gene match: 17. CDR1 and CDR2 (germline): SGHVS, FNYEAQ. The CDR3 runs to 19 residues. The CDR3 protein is CASSPYMAVQGDPNEKLFF. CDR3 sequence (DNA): TGTGCCAGCAGCCCATATATGGCTGTACAGGGGGACCCTAATGAAAAACTGTTTTTT.

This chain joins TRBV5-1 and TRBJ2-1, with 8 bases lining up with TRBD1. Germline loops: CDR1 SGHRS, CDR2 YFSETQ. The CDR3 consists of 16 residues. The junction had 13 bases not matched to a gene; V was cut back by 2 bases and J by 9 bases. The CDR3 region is CASSFALGQVGGEQFF. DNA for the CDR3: TGCGCCAGCAGCTTCGCCCTGGGACAGGTGGGGGGTGAGCAGTTCTTC.

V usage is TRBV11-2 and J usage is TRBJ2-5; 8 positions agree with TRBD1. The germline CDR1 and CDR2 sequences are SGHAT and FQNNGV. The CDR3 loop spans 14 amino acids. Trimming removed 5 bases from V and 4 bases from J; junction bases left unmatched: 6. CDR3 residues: CASSRGQGAETQYF. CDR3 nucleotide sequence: TGTGCCAGCAGCCGTGGACAGGGCGCAGAGACCCAGTACTTC.

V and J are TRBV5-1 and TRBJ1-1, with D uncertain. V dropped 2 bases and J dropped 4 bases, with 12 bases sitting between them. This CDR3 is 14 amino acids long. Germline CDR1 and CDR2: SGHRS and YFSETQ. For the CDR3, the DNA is TGCGCCAGCAGCTTCCGGGGTGAGGGCACTGAAGCTTTCTTT. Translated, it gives CASSFRGEGTEAFF. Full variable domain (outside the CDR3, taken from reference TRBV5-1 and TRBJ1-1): KAGVTQTPRYLIKTRGQQVTLSCSPISGHRSVSWYQQTPGQGLQFLFEYFSETQRNKGNFPGRFSGRQFSNSRSEMNVSTLELGDSALYLCASSFRGEGTEAFFGQGTRLTVV.

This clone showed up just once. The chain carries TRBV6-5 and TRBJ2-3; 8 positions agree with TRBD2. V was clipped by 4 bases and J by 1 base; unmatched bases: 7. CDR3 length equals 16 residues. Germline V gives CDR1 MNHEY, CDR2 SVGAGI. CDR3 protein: CASSSPRREGTDTQYF. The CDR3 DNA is TGTGCCAGCAGTTCCCCTCGGCGGGAGGGCACAGATACGCAGTATTTT.

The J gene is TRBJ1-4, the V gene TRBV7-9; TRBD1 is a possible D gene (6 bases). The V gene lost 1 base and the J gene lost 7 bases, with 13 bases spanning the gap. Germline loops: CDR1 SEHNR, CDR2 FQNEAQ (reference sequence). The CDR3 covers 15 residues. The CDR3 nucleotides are TGTGCCAGCAGCTTAGGATCTGGGGGCATTGAAAAACTGTTTTTT. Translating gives CASSLGSGGIEKLFF.

This chain's CDR3 is CASSQAGGASYEQYF. For the CDR3, the DNA is TGCGCCAGCAGCCAGGCGGGAGGGGCCTCCTACGAGCAGTACTTC. This chain joins TRBV4-1 and TRBJ2-5, with 9 bases lining up with TRBD2. TRBJ2-7 explains the end of the DNA better; the J call may be wrong. Germline CDR1 and CDR2: MGHRA and YSYEKL. The CDR3 runs to 15 residues.

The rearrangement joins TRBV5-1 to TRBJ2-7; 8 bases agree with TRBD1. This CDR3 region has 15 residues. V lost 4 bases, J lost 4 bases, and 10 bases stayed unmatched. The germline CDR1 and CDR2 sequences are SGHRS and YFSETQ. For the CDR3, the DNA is TGCGCCAGCAGCAGCCGCACAGGGGGGCTTTACGAGCAGTACTTC. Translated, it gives CASSSRTGGLYEQYF. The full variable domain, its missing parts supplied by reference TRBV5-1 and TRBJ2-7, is KAGVTQTPRYLIKTRGQQVTLSCSPISGHRSVSWYQQTPGQGLQFLFEYFSETQRNKGNFPGRFSGRQFSNSRSEMNVSTLELGDSALYLCASSSRTGGLYEQYFGPGTRLTVT.

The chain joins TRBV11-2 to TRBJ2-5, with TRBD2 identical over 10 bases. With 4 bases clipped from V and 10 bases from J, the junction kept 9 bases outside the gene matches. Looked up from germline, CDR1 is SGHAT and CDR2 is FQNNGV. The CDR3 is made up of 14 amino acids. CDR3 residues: CASSSLLGLAYQYF. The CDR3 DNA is TGTGCCAGCAGCTCCCTATTGGGACTAGCGTACCAGTACTTC.

The DNA for the CDR3 is TGTGCCAGCAGCTTGACAGGTGATCAGCCCCAGCATTTT. It is translated as CASSLTGDQPQHF. The V call is TRBV7-2, the J call TRBJ1-5; D is perhaps TRBD1 (6 bases). The CDR3 runs to 13 residues. Trimming left V 3 bases short and J 5 bases short, with 8 bases between. The germline CDR1 and CDR2 sequences are SGHTA and FQGNSA.

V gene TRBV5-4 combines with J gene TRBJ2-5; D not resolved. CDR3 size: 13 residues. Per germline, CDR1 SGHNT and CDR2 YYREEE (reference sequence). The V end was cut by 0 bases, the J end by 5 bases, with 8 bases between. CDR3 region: CASSLALFETQYF. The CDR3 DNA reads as TGTGCCAGCAGCTTGGCCCTTTTTGAGACCCAGTACTTC.

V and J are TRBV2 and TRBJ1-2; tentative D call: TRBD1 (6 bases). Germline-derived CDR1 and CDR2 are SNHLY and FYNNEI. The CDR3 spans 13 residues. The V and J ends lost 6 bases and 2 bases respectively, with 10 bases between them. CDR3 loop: CASSPGQNYGYTF. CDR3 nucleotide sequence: TGTGCCAGCAGCCCCGGACAGAACTATGGCTACACCTTC.

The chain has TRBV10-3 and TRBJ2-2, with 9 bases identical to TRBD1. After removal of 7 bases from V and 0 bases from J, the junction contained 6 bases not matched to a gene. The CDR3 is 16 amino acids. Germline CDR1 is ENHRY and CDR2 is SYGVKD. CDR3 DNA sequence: TGTGCCATCAAGGGACAGGGATCCTCGAACACCGGGGAGCTGTTTTTT. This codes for CAIKGQGSSNTGELFF.

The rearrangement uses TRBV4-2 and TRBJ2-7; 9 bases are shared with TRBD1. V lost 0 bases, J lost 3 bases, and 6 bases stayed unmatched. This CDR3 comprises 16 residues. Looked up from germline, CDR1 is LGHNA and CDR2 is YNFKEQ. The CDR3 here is CASSQEGTGIVYEQYF. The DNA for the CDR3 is TGTGCCAGCAGCCAAGAGGGGACAGGGATTGTCTACGAGCAGTACTTC.

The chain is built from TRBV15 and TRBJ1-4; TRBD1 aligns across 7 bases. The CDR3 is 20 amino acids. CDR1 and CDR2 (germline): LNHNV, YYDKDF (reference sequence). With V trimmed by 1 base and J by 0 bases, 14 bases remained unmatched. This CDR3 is CATSRGGWTGTLATNEKLFF. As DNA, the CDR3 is TGTGCCACCAGCAGAGGGGGCTGGACAGGTACCCTTGCAACTAATGAAAAACTGTTTTTT.

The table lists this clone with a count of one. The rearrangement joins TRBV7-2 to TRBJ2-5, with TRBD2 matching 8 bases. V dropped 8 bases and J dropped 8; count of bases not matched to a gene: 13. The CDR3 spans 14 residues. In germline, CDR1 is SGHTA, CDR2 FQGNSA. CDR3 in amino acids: CASAWERERGTQYF. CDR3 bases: TGTGCCAGCGCCTGGGAGCGGGAGAGGGGAACCCAGTACTTC.

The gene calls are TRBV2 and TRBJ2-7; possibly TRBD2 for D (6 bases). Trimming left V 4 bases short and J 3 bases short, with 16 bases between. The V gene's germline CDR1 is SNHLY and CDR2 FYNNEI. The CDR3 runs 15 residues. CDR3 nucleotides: TGTGCCAGCAGTGTCACACTAGCAAGGATCTACGAGCAGTACTTC. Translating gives CASSVTLARIYEQYF.